This T cell receptor (beta chain) was captured in a study of shared clonotypes between healthy human individuals. Study background: Plates per donor: three CD4 naive, three CD4 memory, two CD8 naive, one CD8 memory. Notes on the study in general: Sharing across four donors was highest in naive CD4 (around 5%) and lowest in memory CD8 (approximately 0.4%). Expectations were that clonotype sharing among donors would be affected by sequencing depth.

Germline CDR1 SGHRS, CDR2 YFSETQ. The V gene lost 0 bases and the J gene lost 2 bases, with 12 bases spanning the gap. The length of the CDR3 is 15 residues. For this clone: Its specificity is unknown.

An approximately 220 ng quantity of DNA, 25,000 to 30,000 T cell genomes, went into the sorted-subset replicate PCRs. Sequenced by immunoSEQ multiplex PCR; TCRdb stores in-frame clones only, minus some. The table includes a few million clones, under 97% detected once. The sequence was collected from a man aged 18 to 30 in good health. The V gene is TRBV5-1, the J gene TRBJ2-7, with no clear D. Input material: naive CD4+ T cells sorted from blood. This sample's subset: CD45RA+ positively selected. The CDR3 nucleotides are TGCGCCAGCAGCTTGGACCCCAATAGGCCCTACGAGCAGTACTTC. Translated, it gives CASSLDPNRPYEQYF. The full variable domain, its missing parts supplied by reference TRBV5-1 and TRBJ2-7, is KAGVTQTPRYLIKTRGQQVTLSCSPISGHRSVSWYQQTPGQGLQFLFEYFSETQRNKGNFPGRFSGRQFSNSRSEMNVSTLELGDSALYLCASSLDPNRPYEQYFGPGTRLTVT.